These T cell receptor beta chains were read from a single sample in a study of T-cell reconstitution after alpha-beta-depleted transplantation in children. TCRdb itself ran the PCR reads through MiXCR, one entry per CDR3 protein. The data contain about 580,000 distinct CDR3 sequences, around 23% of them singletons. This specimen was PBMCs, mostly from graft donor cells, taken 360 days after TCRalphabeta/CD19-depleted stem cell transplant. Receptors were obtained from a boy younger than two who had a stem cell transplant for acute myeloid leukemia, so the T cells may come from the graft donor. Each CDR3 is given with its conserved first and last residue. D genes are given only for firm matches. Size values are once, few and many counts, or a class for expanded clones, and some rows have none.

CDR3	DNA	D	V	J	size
CASSYGSGHGGETQYF	TGTGCCAGCAGTTACGGTAGTGGCCACGGTGGAGAGACCCAGTACTTC	-	TRBV6-5	TRBJ2-5	few
CASSLSFYNYEQYF	TGTGCCAGCAGCTTATCGTTCTACAACTACGAGCAGTACTTC	-	TRBV7-2	TRBJ2-7	few
CSASRLRNQPQHF	TGCAGTGCTAGTCGTTTGCGCAATCAGCCCCAGCATTTT	-	TRBV20-1	TRBJ1-5	many
CSVDPQGSTDTQYF	TGCAGCGTTGACCCACAGGGTTCCACAGATACGCAGTATTTT	-	TRBV29-1	TRBJ2-3	many
CASSLRRVESTEAFF	TGTGCCAGCAGCTTAAGGAGGGTCGAGAGCACTGAAGCTTTCTTT	-	TRBV7-9	TRBJ1-1	many
CSASRQGITEAFF	TGCAGTGCTAGTCGGCAGGGGATCACTGAAGCTTTCTTT	-	TRBV20-1	TRBJ1-1	few
CASSVSGSSSSYEQYF	TGTGCCAGCAGCGTATCAGGCTCCTCAAGCTCCTACGAGCAGTACTTC	-	TRBV9	TRBJ2-7	few
CSVSGGPETQYF	TGCAGCGTTTCTGGGGGGCCAGAGACCCAGTACTTC	-	TRBV29-1	TRBJ2-5	-
CASSFSLGRVATNEKLFF	TGTGCCAGCAGTTTTTCCCTGGGCAGGGTTGCAACTAATGAAAAACTGTTTTTT	-	TRBV2	TRBJ1-4	-
CASSERPPGQITYEQYF	TGTGCCAGCAGCGAGCGACCCCCGGGACAGATAACCTACGAGCAGTACTTC	TRBD1	TRBV2	TRBJ2-7	few
CSVKVTWKALEADTQYF	TGCAGCGTCAAAGTTACCTGGAAGGCTTTGGAGGCAGATACGCAGTATTTT	-	TRBV29-1	TRBJ2-3	many
CASSLSGRTGYEQYF	TGTGCCAGCAGTTTGTCCGGGAGGACTGGGTACGAGCAGTACTTC	TRBD2	TRBV12-3/TRBV12-4	TRBJ2-7	few